Listed below are T cell receptor beta chains from one sample, sequenced in a study of T cell responses to AZD1222 COVID-19 vaccine. TCRdb keeps only in-frame clones here, not all; method: immunoSEQ multiplex PCR. This sample has about 110,000 clones; 88% occur once, and the top ten carry 10% to 15%. Sequencing used peripheral blood, obtained on day 0 of MenACWY control vaccination. These receptors all stem from an adult in good health. Each CDR3 is given with its conserved first and last residue. Fields, in order: CDR3 protein, CDR3 DNA, J gene, V gene, clone size, D gene. D genes are given only for firm matches. The size entry is marked missing in some rows and otherwise reads once, few, many or a size class.

CDR3 protein: CASSQGQHGNEQYF
CDR3 DNA: TGTGCCAGCAGCCAAGGACAGCATGGCAACGAGCAGTACTTC
J gene: TRBJ2-7
V gene: TRBV4-2
clone size: -
D gene: -

CDR3 protein: CAWSVVWDRKETQYF
CDR3 DNA: TGTGCCTGGAGTGTAGTTTGGGACAGAAAAGAGACCCAGTACTTC
J gene: TRBJ2-5
V gene: TRBV30
clone size: -
D gene: TRBD1

CDR3 protein: CASGTGQNYEQYF
CDR3 DNA: TGTGCCAGCGGTACCGGACAGAACTACGAGCAGTACTTC
J gene: TRBJ2-7
V gene: TRBV2
clone size: -
D gene: -

CDR3 protein: CASSWADRGSNQPQHF
CDR3 DNA: TGTGCCAGCAGCTGGGCCGACAGGGGTAGCAATCAGCCCCAGCATTTT
J gene: TRBJ1-5
V gene: TRBV7-3
clone size: few
D gene: TRBD1

CDR3 protein: CASSHPGGLQETQYF
CDR3 DNA: TGTGCCAGCAGCCATCCCGGAGGGCTCCAAGAGACCCAGTACTTC
J gene: TRBJ2-5
V gene: TRBV7-9
clone size: once
D gene: -

CDR3 protein: CASSLAAFGTGIAGYTF
CDR3 DNA: TGTGCCAGCAGCTTAGCAGCCTTCGGGACAGGAATCGCGGGCTACACCTTC
J gene: TRBJ1-2
V gene: TRBV7-2
clone size: -
D gene: TRBD1

CDR3 protein: CASRPYRDRGYGYTF
CDR3 DNA: TGTGCCAGCAGGCCCTACCGCGACAGGGGGTATGGCTACACCTTC
J gene: TRBJ1-2
V gene: TRBV6-5
clone size: -
D gene: TRBD1

CDR3 protein: CASSRTGDRNQPQHF
CDR3 DNA: TGCGCCAGCAGCCGGACAGGTGATCGGAATCAGCCCCAGCATTTT
J gene: TRBJ1-5
V gene: TRBV5-1
clone size: -
D gene: TRBD1

CDR3 protein: CASSLAALGRQFF
CDR3 DNA: TGTGCCAGCAGCTTAGCGGCACTGGGAAGGCAGTTCTTC
J gene: TRBJ2-1
V gene: TRBV11-1
clone size: -
D gene: -

CDR3 protein: CASSQEGSGLYGYTF
CDR3 DNA: TGCGCCAGCAGCCAAGAAGGGTCCGGTCTCTATGGCTACACCTTC
J gene: TRBJ1-2
V gene: TRBV4-3
clone size: -
D gene: -

CDR3 protein: CASSLDRGDYGYTF
CDR3 DNA: TGTGCCAGCAGCTTAGACCGGGGCGACTATGGCTACACCTTC
J gene: TRBJ1-2
V gene: TRBV11-2
clone size: -
D gene: -

CDR3 protein: CASSPGGLAEETQYF
CDR3 DNA: TGTGCCAGCAGCCCCGGGGGACTAGCGGAAGAGACCCAGTACTTC
J gene: TRBJ2-5
V gene: TRBV11-2
clone size: -
D gene: TRBD2

CDR3 protein: CASSTYLGPAYEQYF
CDR3 DNA: TGTGCCAGTAGTACCTACCTGGGACCAGCCTACGAGCAGTACTTC
J gene: TRBJ2-7
V gene: TRBV19
clone size: few
D gene: -

CDR3 protein: CAWRSGGYSPLHF
CDR3 DNA: TGTGCCTGGAGGTCAGGGGGCTATTCACCCCTCCACTTT
J gene: TRBJ1-6
V gene: TRBV30
clone size: -
D gene: TRBD1

CDR3 protein: CASSTAAGANVLTF
CDR3 DNA: TGTGCCAGCTCAACAGCAGCTGGGGCCAACGTCCTGACTTTC
J gene: TRBJ2-6
V gene: TRBV28
clone size: few
D gene: -

CDR3 protein: CASSQDGRGEATNEKLFF
CDR3 DNA: TGCGCCAGCAGCCAAGATGGTCGGGGAGAAGCAACTAATGAAAAACTGTTTTTT
J gene: TRBJ1-4
V gene: TRBV4-3
clone size: -
D gene: -

CDR3 protein: CASSQPRDSSFNSPLHF
CDR3 DNA: TGTGCCAGCAGCCAACCCCGGGACAGCTCCTTCAATTCACCCCTCCACTTT
J gene: TRBJ1-6
V gene: TRBV14
clone size: -
D gene: TRBD1

CDR3 protein: CASSTLGTEQFF
CDR3 DNA: TGTGCCAGCTCAACCCTAGGGACTGAGCAGTTCTTC
J gene: TRBJ2-1
V gene: TRBV18
clone size: -
D gene: -

CDR3 protein: CASSLGGGYEQYF
CDR3 DNA: TGTGCCAGCAGTCTAGGAGGAGGCTACGAGCAGTACTTC
J gene: TRBJ2-7
V gene: TRBV27
clone size: -
D gene: -

CDR3 protein: CASSWPGQSYEQYF
CDR3 DNA: TGTGCCAGCAGCTGGCCGGGACAGTCCTACGAGCAGTACTTC
J gene: TRBJ2-7
V gene: TRBV7-8
clone size: -
D gene: TRBD1

CDR3 protein: CASRDRGRAYNEQFF
CDR3 DNA: TGTGCCAGCAGGGACAGGGGGCGAGCCTACAATGAGCAGTTCTTC
J gene: TRBJ2-1
V gene: TRBV2
clone size: few
D gene: TRBD1

CDR3 protein: CASSDNRETAEGETQYF
CDR3 DNA: TGTGCCAGCAGCGATAACAGGGAGACGGCCGAGGGAGAGACCCAGTACTTC
J gene: TRBJ2-5
V gene: TRBV9
clone size: -
D gene: -

CDR3 protein: CASSRGTSGLYEQYF
CDR3 DNA: TGTGCCAGCAGCCGCGGGACCAGCGGACTCTACGAGCAGTACTTC
J gene: TRBJ2-7
V gene: TRBV7-6
clone size: -
D gene: -

CDR3 protein: CASSQDRGIHGYTF
CDR3 DNA: TGTGCCAGCAGCCAAGACAGGGGTATCCATGGCTACACCTTC
J gene: TRBJ1-2
V gene: TRBV4-2
clone size: -
D gene: -

CDR3 protein: CASRWDTSTDTQYF
CDR3 DNA: TGTGCCAGCAGGTGGGACACTAGCACAGATACGCAGTATTTT
J gene: TRBJ2-3
V gene: TRBV27
clone size: -
D gene: -

CDR3 protein: CASSIAPSNQPQHF
CDR3 DNA: TGTGCCAGTAGTATAGCCCCGAGCAATCAGCCCCAGCATTTT
J gene: TRBJ1-5
V gene: TRBV19
clone size: -
D gene: -

CDR3 protein: CAWSVLPGNTGELFF
CDR3 DNA: TGTGCCTGGAGTGTACTACCCGGAAACACCGGGGAGCTGTTTTTT
J gene: TRBJ2-2
V gene: TRBV30
clone size: -
D gene: -

CDR3 protein: CASSPHGAGLEQPQHF
CDR3 DNA: TGTGCCAGCAGCCCGCACGGCGCCGGGCTGGAACAGCCCCAGCATTTT
J gene: TRBJ1-5
V gene: TRBV5-5
clone size: -
D gene: -

CDR3 protein: CASSISPSYNEQFF
CDR3 DNA: TGTGCCAGTAGTATCAGCCCTTCCTACAATGAGCAGTTCTTC
J gene: TRBJ2-1
V gene: TRBV19
clone size: once
D gene: -

CDR3 protein: CASSINVGNNEQFF
CDR3 DNA: TGTGCCAGCAGCATAAATGTGGGGAACAATGAGCAGTTCTTC
J gene: TRBJ2-1
V gene: TRBV7-2
clone size: -
D gene: -

CDR3 protein: CASSTRNTEAFF
CDR3 DNA: TGTGCCAGCAGCACCCGGAACACTGAAGCTTTCTTT
J gene: TRBJ1-1
V gene: TRBV5-6
clone size: -
D gene: -

CDR3 protein: CASSLARDYYNEQFF
CDR3 DNA: TGTGCCAGCAGCTTAGCCAGAGACTACTACAATGAGCAGTTCTTC
J gene: TRBJ2-1
V gene: TRBV7-6
clone size: -
D gene: -

CDR3 protein: CASSTTVYNSPLHF
CDR3 DNA: TGTGCCAGCAGTACGACAGTCTATAATTCACCCCTCCACTTT
J gene: TRBJ1-6
V gene: TRBV27
clone size: -
D gene: -